This T cell receptor (beta chain) came from a study of cytomegalovirus exposure and HLA in healthy donors. Study outcomes and limitations: It was reported that the classifier diagnosed cytomegalovirus status with high specificity and sensitivity in both the original and validation cohorts. Compared with the roughly 700-donor mean, an Asian-associated ancestry cluster reportedly had fewer N-insertions, according to a later analysis. Later on, a genetic analysis was performed. It linked a missense variant in DCLRE1C with V- and J-gene trimming of TCR beta.

Amplification used 60 Vbeta primers and 13 Jbeta primers. In the authors' workflow: Later, an analysis found 80 million or so unique TCR beta chains, and about 10 million of these were shared. Produced via immunoSEQ multiplex PCR; TCRdb's table is partial and in-frame only. D and trimming come from the DNA, and the V and J calls and clone size come from that table. The sample yields 250,000 to 350,000 clones, 75% to 90% seen once. After removal of 0 bases from V and 5 bases from J, the junction contained 3 bases not matched to a gene. CDR1 SGHTA and CDR2 FQGNSA come from the germline V gene. The CDR3 has 14 residues. A remark on this clone: Its antigen remains unidentified.

The clonotype originates from a middle-aged man in good health and CMV-seropositive. The rearrangement links TRBV7-2 to TRBJ2-5; 7 bases line up with TRBD1. The specimen sequenced was PBMCs. The chain's CDR3 is CASSLARGRETQYF. In DNA, the CDR3 is TGTGCCAGCAGCTTAGCGAGGGGGCGGGAGACCCAGTACTTC.